Listed here are 14 T cell receptor beta chains from one sample, sequenced in a study of shared clonotypes between healthy human individuals. The repertoire was sequenced with immunoSEQ multiplex PCR; TCRdb's copy has only in-frame clones and lacks some. In the table there are more than 2,000,000 clones, more than 80% of which are singletons. The sequenced material came from naive CD4+ T cells from PBMCs. Subset reported: CD45RA+ positively selected. These receptors all come from a man younger than 30 in good health. Some clones in this sample may be carry-over from other donors' samples.

V gene TRBV6-1 combines with J gene TRBJ2-3; no firm D call. Germline loops: CDR1 MNHNS, CDR2 SASEGT. This CDR3 is built from 12 residues. V gave up 7 bases and J gave up 7 bases, with 12 bases separating them. As DNA, the CDR3 is TGTGCCAGCACCACATGGGTCTATACGCAGTATTTT. This translates into CASTTWVYTQYF.

This clone was detected once. J is TRBJ2-3 and V is TRBV19; D is unclear. V was trimmed by 5 bases and J by 5 bases, leaving 5 bases between them. The CDR3 has 11 residues. CDR1 is LNHDA and CDR2 is SQIVND in the germline V gene (reference sequence). The DNA for the CDR3 is TGTGCCAGTAGTGAACGAGATACGCAGTATTTT. It encodes CASSERDTQYF.

The rearrangement links TRBV6-1 to TRBJ2-3; D unresolved. Germline lookup yields CDR1 MNHNS and CDR2 SASEGT. V dropped 1 base and J dropped 6 bases, with 14 bases sitting between them. This CDR3 spans 15 amino acids. CDR3 sequence reads: CASSEDGRPWDTQYF. As DNA, the CDR3 is TGTGCCAGCAGTGAAGATGGCAGGCCTTGGGATACGCAGTATTTT.

V usage is TRBV18 and J usage is TRBJ2-7; D perhaps matches TRBD2 (5 bases). From germline, CDR1 is KGHSH and CDR2 LQKENI. The length of the CDR3 is 14 residues. The V end lost 3 bases, the J end lost 9 bases, and 18 bases lay between the germline ends. In DNA, the CDR3 is TGTGCCAGCTCACCCGGGGAGAAAGGCTTTTTGCAGTACTTC. As protein: CASSPGEKGFLQYF.

The chain employs TRBV27 and TRBJ2-7; D may be TRBD1 or TRBD2 (5 bases each). The V and J ends lost 3 bases and 2 bases respectively, with 11 bases between them. Per the germline V gene, CDR1 is MNHEY and CDR2 is SMNVEV (reference sequence). The CDR3 is 14 residues long. CDR3 loop: CASSFRDGPYEQYF. Here the CDR3 DNA reads TGTGCCAGCAGTTTCAGGGACGGACCCTACGAGCAGTACTTC.

J is TRBJ1-4 and V is TRBV7-9, with a tentative D call TRBD1 (5 bases). Trimming pared 7 bases from V and 0 bases from J, leaving 15 bases between. The CDR3 consists of 16 residues. Germline CDR1 and CDR2: SEHNR and FQNEAQ (reference sequence). In DNA, the CDR3 is TGTGCCAGCACCCTAGTCTGGGACGCAACTAATGAAAAACTGTTTTTT. Translation: CASTLVWDATNEKLFF.

The chain recombines TRBV19 with TRBJ2-1; D remains unclear. Germline V gives CDR1 LNHDA, CDR2 SQIVND (reference sequence). This CDR3 has 14 amino acids. Trimming pared 5 bases from V and 1 base from J, leaving 9 bases between. Here the CDR3 reads CASSGVESYNEQFF. In nucleotides, the CDR3 is TGTGCCAGTAGTGGAGTAGAGTCCTACAATGAGCAGTTCTTC.

J is TRBJ2-7 and V is TRBV10-3; D is possibly TRBD1 (6 bases). Germline-derived CDR1 and CDR2 are ENHRY and SYGVKD. V lost 6 bases and J 0 bases, leaving 12 bases between the germline ends. The CDR3 consists of 14 residues. CDR3 in DNA: TGTGCCATCAGCCTACAGGGACGCTCCTACGAGCAGTACTTC. Translated, it gives CAISLQGRSYEQYF.

On this clone itself: The same CDR3 can be traced to other DNA sequences in this sample. V gene TRBV28 combines with J gene TRBJ1-1; 7 bases agree with TRBD1. V dropped 6 bases and J dropped 0; count of bases not matched to a gene: 7. Germline lookup yields CDR1 MDHEN and CDR2 SYDVKM. This CDR3 region has 15 residues. The CDR3 region has the DNA TGTGCCAGCAGCCTCGGGACAGCAATGAACACTGAAGCTTTCTTT. Translation: CASSLGTAMNTEAFF.

This clone has a handful of counts. As DNA, the CDR3 is TGCGCCAGCAGCCAAGGGGACAGGGGGCATCAGCCCCAGCATTTT. Translated, it gives CASSQGDRGHQPQHF. This rearrangement joins TRBV4-1 to TRBJ1-5; 12 bases match TRBD1. Trimming at V came to 1 base and at J to 5 bases, leaving 0 bases not matched to a gene. Germline lookup yields CDR1 MGHRA and CDR2 YSYEKL. This CDR3 has 15 residues.

The chain couples TRBV28 to TRBJ1-5, with D uncertain. Germline-derived CDR1 and CDR2 are MDHEN and SYDVKM. V lost 5 bases to trimming and J lost 2 bases, with 13 bases between them. The CDR3 has 15 amino acids. The CDR3, as DNA: TGTGCCAGCAGTAAAGGCCCCGGAGGCAATCAGCCCCAGCATTTT. Protein sequence: CASSKGPGGNQPQHF.

The gene calls are TRBV5-1 and TRBJ2-3, with D perhaps matching TRBD1 or TRBD2 (6 bases each). CDR3 length: 15 residues. CDR1 SGHRS and CDR2 YFSETQ come from the germline V gene. Between the trimmed V and J ends, which lost 5 bases and 6 bases, there was a span of 19 bases. The CDR3 coding sequence is TGCGCCAGCAGTTCTCGGGGGCCCCCCTTGGATACGCAGTATTTT. It is translated as CASSSRGPPLDTQYF.

This clone has only a few counts. The rearrangement links TRBV2 to TRBJ1-2; D remains ambiguous. Trimming pared 2 bases from V and 2 bases from J, leaving 3 bases between. Germline V CDR1 and CDR2: SNHLY, FYNNEI. This CDR3 region has 12 residues. The CDR3, as DNA: TGTGCCAGCAGTGAACAGAACTATGGCTACACCTTC. This gives the protein CASSEQNYGYTF.

This chain joins TRBV27 and TRBJ1-3, with D possibly matching TRBD1 (6 bases). CDR3 length equals 15 residues. Germline CDR1 and CDR2: MNHEY and SMNVEV (reference sequence). V was trimmed by 5 bases and J by 4 bases, leaving 15 bases between them. The CDR3 loop reads CASSPGGAAGNTIYF. CDR3 DNA: TGTGCCAGCAGTCCGGGGGGGGCGGCAGGAAACACCATATATTTT.